This T cell receptor beta chain stems from a study of Ad26.COV2.S vaccination and SARS-CoV-2 variants. Study-wide results and caveats: Estimates derived from TCR breadth and depth analyses may have underestimated total T cell responses.

Generated by immunoSEQ multiplex PCR, the TCRdb table keeps only in-frame clones and is missing some. The sample has about 410,000 clones, about 85% seen once. About this clone itself: The antigen is not known.

CDR1 and CDR2 (germline): MRHNA, SNTAGT. The CDR3 runs to 16 residues. V was clipped by 4 bases and J by 0 bases, with 13 bases between them. Treatment reported: 19 received Ad26.COV2.S at low or high dose, single or two shots; 5 received placebo; per-sample allocation not given. Day 63 after the first vaccine or placebo injection was the time point for sampling. Wuhan-strain SARS-CoV-2 spike was expressed by the Ad26 vector that made up the vaccine. This specimen was peripheral blood, taken in a trial of Ad26.COV2.S vaccine versus placebo. This sequence was found in a person aged 18-60 years who received the Ad26.COV2.S COVID-19 vaccine or a placebo. This sequence joins TRBV6-4 and TRBJ2-1; D is possibly TRBD2 (7 bases). DNA for the CDR3: TGTGCCAGCAGTGCGCGGGGGCCGAGCTCCTACAATGAGCAGTTCTTC. It translates to CASSARGPSSYNEQFF.